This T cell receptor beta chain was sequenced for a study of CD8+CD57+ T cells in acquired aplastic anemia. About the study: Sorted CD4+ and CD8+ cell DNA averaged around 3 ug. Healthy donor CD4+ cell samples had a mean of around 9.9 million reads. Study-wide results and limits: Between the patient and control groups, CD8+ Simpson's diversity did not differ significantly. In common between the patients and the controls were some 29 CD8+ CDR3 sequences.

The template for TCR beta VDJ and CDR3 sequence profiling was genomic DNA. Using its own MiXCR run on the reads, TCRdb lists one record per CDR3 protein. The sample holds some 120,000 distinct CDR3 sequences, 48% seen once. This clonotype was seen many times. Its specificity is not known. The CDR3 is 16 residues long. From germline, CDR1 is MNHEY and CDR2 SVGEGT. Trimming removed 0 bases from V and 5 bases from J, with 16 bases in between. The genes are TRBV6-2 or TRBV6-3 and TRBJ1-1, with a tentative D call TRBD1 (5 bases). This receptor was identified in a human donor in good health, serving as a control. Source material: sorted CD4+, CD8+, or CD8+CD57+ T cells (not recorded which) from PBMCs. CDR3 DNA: TGTGCCAGCAGTTACTCAGGTCTAAGCTGGGGGACTGAAGCTTTCTTT. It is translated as CASSYSGLSWGTEAFF.